These 19 T cell receptor beta chains were sequenced from one sample in a study of beta chain features in type 1 diabetes. General study findings and limits: Shorter TCRB CDR3s, moderately but significantly so, were found in Type 1 diabetes patients in all four CD4+ subsets.

These TCRs' antigens remain unknown. Reverse transcription of all isolated RNA meant that expressed TCRB transcripts were sequenced. Sequenced by immunoSEQ multiplex PCR; TCRdb stores in-frame clones only, minus some. The repertoire holds some 130,000 clones, with 9% as singletons. Sequences were obtained from central memory CD4+ T cells from blood. The origin of the receptors is a man aged 30 to 45 with type 1 diabetes.

A few counts support this clone. The chain employs TRBV2 and TRBJ2-7; D possibly corresponds to TRBD2 (6 bases). The CDR3 length is 13 residues. Germline CDR1 is SNHLY and CDR2 is FYNNEI. V was shortened by 8 bases and J by 3 bases, with 14 bases between the two germline ends. The CDR3 DNA reads as TGTGCCAGCGCCCGGGACTCCATCTACGAGCAGTACTTC. Translation: CASARDSIYEQYF.

The table lists this clone with a few counts. The rearrangement uses TRBV7-9 and TRBJ1-5; no definite D call. V lost 3 bases and J lost 8, with 11 bases in between. Germline V gene sequence: CDR1 SEHNR, CDR2 FQNEAQ (reference sequence). This CDR3 is built from 13 residues. CDR3 coding DNA: TGTGCCAGCAGCTTTCTAGACGAAAAGCCCCAGCATTTT. Translation: CASSFLDEKPQHF.

J is TRBJ1-1 and V is TRBV7-9; D remains unclear. Germline V lookup: CDR1 SEHNR, CDR2 FQNEAQ (reference sequence). This CDR3 is built from 13 residues. V lost 1 base and J 7 bases, leaving 10 bases between the germline ends. This CDR3 reads CASSLGGGIEAFF. DNA of the CDR3: TGTGCCAGCAGCTTAGGCGGAGGGATTGAAGCTTTCTTT.

V gene TRBV28 combines with J gene TRBJ1-5, with 8 bases matching TRBD1. Trimming took 5 bases from V and 7 from J; bases not matched to a gene: 7. This CDR3 spans 14 amino acids. Germline V gene sequence: CDR1 MDHEN, CDR2 SYDVKM. The CDR3 nucleotides read TGTGCCAGCAGTCCTCAAGCAGGGGGCCAGCCCCAGCATTTT. It translates to CASSPQAGGQPQHF.

V and J are TRBV27 and TRBJ2-1; 7 bases align to TRBD2. The J segment lost 1 base and the V segment lost 3 bases, leaving 3 bases of the junction unmatched. Germline V gives CDR1 MNHEY, CDR2 SMNVEV (reference sequence). The CDR3 runs 15 residues. CDR3 in amino acids: CASSFQRGSYNEQFF. CDR3 bases: TGTGCCAGCAGTTTCCAGCGGGGATCCTACAATGAGCAGTTCTTC.

The CDR3: CASSGDRGGENIQYF. The CDR3 DNA reads as TGTGCCAGCAGTGGGGACAGGGGTGGGGAGAACATTCAGTACTTC. The chain has TRBV2 and TRBJ2-4, with TRBD1 matching over 10 bases. The V and J ends lost 4 bases and 7 bases, in that order; junction bases with no gene match: 7. This CDR3 is 15 amino acids long. The germline V gene encodes CDR1 SNHLY and CDR2 FYNNEI. Using reference TRBV2 and TRBJ2-4 for the parts outside the CDR3, the full variable domain is EPEVTQTPSHQVTQMGQEVILRCVPISNHLYFYWYRQILGQKVEFLVSFYNNEISEKSEIFDDQFSVERPDGSNFTLKIRSTKLEDSAMYFCASSGDRGGENIQYFGAGTRLSVL.

This clone occurred a few times. The chain employs TRBV20-1 and TRBJ1-1; D not certain. Trimming took off 3 bases at V and 10 bases at J, with 12 bases between the two ends. The CDR3 length is 11 residues. Germline CDR1 reads DFQATT; CDR2 reads SNEGSKA (reference sequence). CDR3 in DNA: TGCAGTGCTAGCCACAAGCAGGTAGCTTTCTTT. This encodes CSASHKQVAFF.

This clone was observed a few times. J is TRBJ2-4 and V is TRBV4-3; 7 nucleotides agree with TRBD2. V shed 0 bases, J shed 15 bases, and the junction held 8 bases outside the gene matches. The CDR3 is 13 residues long. Per germline, CDR1 LGHNA and CDR2 YSLEER. CDR3 loop: CASSQDEWGGSYF. CDR3 DNA sequence: TGCGCCAGCAGCCAAGATGAGTGGGGGGGTTCGTACTTC.

This clone was seen only a few times. The chain couples TRBV7-2 to TRBJ1-5; tentatively, D is TRBD1 (6 bases). V lost 7 bases and J 4 bases, leaving 17 bases between the germline ends. CDR1 and CDR2 (germline): SGHTA, FQGNSA. The CDR3 length is 15 residues. In nucleotides, the CDR3 is TGTGCCAGCACCGGGCGGGGAGGGGGAAATCAGCCCCAGCATTTT. It yields the protein CASTGRGGGNQPQHF.

This clone was seen a handful of times. V usage is TRBV11-2 and J usage is TRBJ2-7; tentative D call: TRBD2 (5 bases). V lost 4 bases and J lost 7, with 14 bases in between. Germline assignment: CDR1 SGHAT and CDR2 FQNNGV. The CDR3 length is 13 residues. This chain's CDR3 is CASSSHNPGEQYF. Written as DNA, the CDR3 is TGTGCCAGCAGCTCCCACAACCCGGGGGAGCAGTACTTC.

This chain joins TRBV23-1 and TRBJ1-1; 10 bases fit TRBD1. TRBV23-1 is identified as an open reading frame with a role that is uncertain. CDR3 size: 14 residues. V was clipped by 6 bases and J by 3 bases; unmatched bases: 4. Here the CDR3 reads CASRRDRGDTEAFF. For the CDR3, the DNA is TGCGCCAGCAGACGGGACAGGGGAGACACTGAAGCTTTCTTT.

The chain links TRBV10-3 to TRBJ2-3; 10 bases map to TRBD2. This CDR3 is built from 17 residues. V lost 11 bases, J lost 1 base, and 15 bases stayed unmatched. Looked up from germline, CDR1 is ENHRY and CDR2 is SYGVKD. The CDR3 reads CASGKVAGGEGTDTQYF. The CDR3 nucleotides read TGTGCCTCTGGGAAGGTAGCGGGGGGCGAGGGCACAGATACGCAGTATTTT.

The V gene is TRBV9, the J gene TRBJ1-2; 12 nucleotides agree with TRBD1. Germline CDR1 reads SGDLS; CDR2 reads YYNGEE. This CDR3 is 16 amino acids long. V lost 0 bases, J lost 7 bases, and 7 bases stayed unmatched. The CDR3 nucleotides are TGTGCCAGCAGCGTAGGTGTTGGGACAGGGGGCGGTGGCTACACCTTC. This sequence encodes CASSVGVGTGGGGYTF.

V usage is TRBV7-3 and J usage is TRBJ2-3, with D possibly matching TRBD1 (5 bases). The ends were cut back, 2 bases at V and 2 bases at J, with 8 bases in the middle. CDR3 size: 14 residues. Germline V gene sequence: CDR1 SGHTA, CDR2 FQGTGA. For the CDR3, the DNA is TGTGCCAGCAGCTTATCAGGGTTCACAGATACGCAGTATTTT. Encoded protein: CASSLSGFTDTQYF.

The J gene is TRBJ1-1, the V gene TRBV18, with D perhaps TRBD1 (5 bases). Germline loops: CDR1 KGHSH, CDR2 LQKENI. The ends were cut back, 3 bases at V and 4 bases at J, with 15 bases in the middle. This CDR3 has 15 residues. The CDR3 spells CASSPPSLQGTEAFF. The CDR3 DNA follows: TGTGCCAGCTCACCCCCCTCACTCCAGGGCACTGAAGCTTTCTTT.

This chain links TRBV4-1 with TRBJ1-2; D might be TRBD1 (5 bases). The CDR3 sequence is 15 residues long. Germline CDR1 reads MGHRA; CDR2 reads YSYEKL. Trimming stripped 3 bases from V and 5 bases from J, with 16 bases between. The CDR3 nucleotides are TGCGCCAGCAGCCATCTCGTGGGGGGTGCTTATGGCTACACCTTC. This gives the protein CASSHLVGGAYGYTF.

This rearrangement joins TRBV27 to TRBJ2-6; no firm D call. CDR1 and CDR2 from the germline V gene are MNHEY and SMNVEV (reference sequence). The CDR3 consists of 16 residues. V gave up 10 bases and J gave up 0 bases, with 16 bases separating them. The CDR3: CATKFSPGSGANVLTF. In DNA form, the CDR3 reads TGTGCCACCAAGTTTAGTCCAGGCTCTGGGGCCAACGTCCTGACTTTC.

The chain carries TRBV7-2 and TRBJ2-3; D is undetermined. The CDR3 length is 13 residues. Between the trimmed V and J ends, which lost 2 bases and 4 bases, there was a span of 7 bases. The germline V gene has CDR1 SGHTA and CDR2 FQGNSA. The CDR3 spells CASSLMAADTQYF. In DNA form, the CDR3 reads TGTGCCAGCAGCTTAATGGCGGCAGATACGCAGTATTTT.

A few counts support this clone. This chain connects TRBV5-1 to TRBJ2-6, with D perhaps matching TRBD2 (5 bases). The CDR3 runs 15 residues. Per the germline V gene, CDR1 is SGHRS and CDR2 is YFSETQ. The V gene lost 7 bases and the J gene lost 1 base, with 12 bases spanning the gap. The DNA for the CDR3 is TGCGCCAGCCGGCAAAGAGGGTCTGGGGCCAACGTCCTGACTTTC. The encoded protein is CASRQRGSGANVLTF.